This T cell receptor (beta chain) was profiled in a study of patients and donors after allogeneic stem cell transplantation. Per the germline V gene, CDR1 is SGHTA and CDR2 is FQGNSA. The CDR3 has 14 amino acids. Trimming left V 5 bases short and J 2 bases short, with 10 bases between. TCRdb itself ran the RT-PCR reads through MiXCR, one entry per CDR3 protein. Of roughly 180,000 distinct CDR3 sequences detected, about 40% appear once; the ten largest clones hold 33%. This clonotype was found a few times. The material sequenced was blood, either unsorted or a sorted T cell fraction (not recorded which). This TCR derives from a human donor who was either an allogeneic HSCT recipient or a stem cell or donor lymphocyte infusion donor (not recorded which). It is not recorded whose cells these are; they may come from a transplant donor. The chain is built from TRBV7-2 and TRBJ1-5; D is undetermined. CDR3 region: CASSLQLGNQPQHF. CDR3 DNA sequence: TGTGCCAGCAGCCTCCAGTTAGGCAATCAGCCCCAGCATTTT.